This TCR beta chain was recovered during a study of cytomegalovirus exposure and HLA in healthy donors. Study-wide points: Overall, under 200 TCR beta chains were annotated as cytomegalovirus-associated. In a later analysis, a missense DCLRE1C variant was linked to TCR beta V- and J-gene trimming. Upon later analysis, TCR association rates were observed to vary by HLA locus, being highest for DRB1 and lowest for HLA-C. In a later analysis, around 18,000 TCR beta sequences were associated with HLA alleles at 0.05 false discovery rate.

A word on this clone: The antigen remains unidentified.

V gave up 6 bases and J gave up 1 base, with 15 bases separating them. CDR1 and CDR2 from the germline V gene are MDHEN and SYDVKM. CDR3 size: 15 residues. The PCR employed 60 Vbeta primers together with 13 Jbeta primers. TCRdb's copy holds only in-frame clones and misses some; the assay was immunoSEQ multiplex PCR. The sample yields more than 150,000 clones, around 77% seen once. The origin of this receptor is a man in his forties in good health and CMV-seronegative. The chain couples TRBV28 to TRBJ1-1, with D maybe TRBD1 (5 bases). The sequencing input was PBMCs. CDR3 sequence reads: CASRRAGARNTEAFF. For the CDR3, the DNA is TGTGCCAGCAGGCGAGCTGGGGCTCGGAACACTGAAGCTTTCTTT.